The clone carrying this T cell receptor beta chain has ten or more counts. Its specificity is not known. The CDR3 runs 14 residues. Trimming took 4 bases from V and 1 from J, leaving 8 bases between them. Germline CDR1 SNHLY, CDR2 FYNNEI. The data were taken from a study of T cell repertoires in cytomegalovirus infection. Study context: Public TCR beta signatures indicated both CMV infection and matching HLA type.

Study-level results: HLA-C-restricted CMV clonotypes gave the most frequent clonotype in two of eight donors. Identification of carriers of CMV plus the relevant HLA was performed using cumulative public TCR beta family frequency.

TCRdb processed the reads anew with MiXCR; each CDR3 protein has one entry. The profile covers 400,000 to 550,000 distinct CDR3 sequences, with approximately 10% appearing a single time and more than 8.5% taken by the ten largest. Sequences were obtained from PBMCs. This sequence joins TRBV2 and TRBJ2-1; TRBD1 or TRBD2 may be the D gene (5 bases each). The TCR comes from a human donor in good health (CMV status not recorded). Some clones in this sample may be carry-over from other donors' samples. The CDR3 nucleotides read TGTGCCAGCAGTGGGGACGGTTCCTACAATGAGCAGTTCTTC. It is translated as CASSGDGSYNEQFF.